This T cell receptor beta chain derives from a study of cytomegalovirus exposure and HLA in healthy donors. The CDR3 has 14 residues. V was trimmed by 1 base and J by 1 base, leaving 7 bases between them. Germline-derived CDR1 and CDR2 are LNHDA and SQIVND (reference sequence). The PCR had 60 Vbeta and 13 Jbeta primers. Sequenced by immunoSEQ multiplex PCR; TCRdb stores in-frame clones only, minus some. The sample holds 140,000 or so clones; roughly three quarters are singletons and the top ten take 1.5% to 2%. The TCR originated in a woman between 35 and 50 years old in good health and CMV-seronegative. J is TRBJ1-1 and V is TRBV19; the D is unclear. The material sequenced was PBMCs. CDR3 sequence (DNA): TGTGCCAGTAGTATAGCCGGAGGGAACACTGAAGCTTTCTTT. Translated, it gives CASSIAGGNTEAFF.